What follows is one T cell receptor (beta chain) and its context. Measured with immunoSEQ multiplex PCR; TCRdb has only the in-frame clones, and not every one. This sample has 350,000 to 450,000 clones, with 89% found just once. Patients at the Seattle site were enrolled during active infection and followed longitudinally. CDR3 size: 14 residues. Losses at the gene ends were 3 bases for V and 8 bases for J; bases not matched to a gene: 7. The germline CDR1 and CDR2 sequences are MDHEN and SYDVKM. This entry is derived from a study of blood T cell repertoires in COVID-19. Across the whole study: The cDNA or gDNA used as material had been derived from T cells, B-cell-depleted T cells, or PBMCs.

The chain uses TRBV28 and TRBJ1-1; TRBD1 aligns across 9 bases. The source is a woman in her thirties or forties with COVID-19, enrolled during active disease. The sequenced sample consisted of peripheral blood. The CDR3 region is CASSLTGGSREAFF. The CDR3 coding sequence is TGTGCCAGCAGTTTGACAGGGGGTTCCCGGGAAGCTTTCTTT. The variable domain in full, completed from reference TRBV28 and TRBJ1-1, reads DVKVTQSSRYLVKRTGEKVFLECVQDMDHENMFWYRQDPGLGLRLIYFSYDVKMKEKGDIPEGYSVSREKKERFSLILESASTNQTSMYLCASSLTGGSREAFFGQGTRLTVV.